This TCR beta chain derives from a study of tissue T cells after allogeneic stem cell transplantation. Study-wide points: Shared clones across patients were few; motif clustering revealed tissue-specific shared signatures.

This CDR3 is 14 amino acids long. The germline V gene encodes CDR1 SGHND and CDR2 FRSKSL. Trimming cost V 4 bases and J 3 bases; bases outside gene matches: 2. Time point: mouse harvest day 14 after allogeneic transplant. Each mouse received 10^7 T-cell-depleted marrow cells plus 10^6 splenic CD5+ T cells by tail vein. This clone was seen a few times. Antigen: not known. Gene names refer to mouse genes. Read coverage stops 1 residue before the CDR3 terminus; the germline J gene supplies the remainder. TCRdb's copy holds only in-frame clones and misses some; the assay was immunoSEQ multiplex PCR. In the table there are 3,000 or so clones, around 40% of which are singletons.

The sample was gut tissue. The receptor was derived from a female BALB/c mouse given C57BL/6 T cells with graft-versus-host disease after an allogeneic hematopoietic cell transplant. The chain employs TRBV15 and TRBJ2-1; 8 nucleotides match TRBD2. The part of the CDR3 DNA that was read is TGTGCCAGCAGTTCCTGGGGGGCCTATGCTGAGCAGTTC. Protein: CASSSWGAYAEQF. The whole CDR3 is CASSSWGAYAEQFF.